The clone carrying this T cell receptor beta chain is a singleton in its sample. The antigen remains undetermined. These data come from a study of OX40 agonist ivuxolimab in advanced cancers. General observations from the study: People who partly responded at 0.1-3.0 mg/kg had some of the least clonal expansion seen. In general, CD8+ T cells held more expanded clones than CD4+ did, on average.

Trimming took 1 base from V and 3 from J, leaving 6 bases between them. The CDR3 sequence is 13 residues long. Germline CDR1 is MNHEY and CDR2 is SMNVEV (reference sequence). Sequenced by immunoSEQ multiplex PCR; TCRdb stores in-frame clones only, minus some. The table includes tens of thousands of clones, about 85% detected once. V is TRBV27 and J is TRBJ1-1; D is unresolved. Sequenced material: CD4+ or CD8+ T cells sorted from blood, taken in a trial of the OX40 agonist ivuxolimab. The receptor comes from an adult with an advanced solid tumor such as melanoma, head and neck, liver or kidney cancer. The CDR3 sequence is CASSLFRDTEAFF. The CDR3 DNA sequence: TGTGCCAGCAGTTTATTCCGCGACACTGAAGCTTTCTTT.